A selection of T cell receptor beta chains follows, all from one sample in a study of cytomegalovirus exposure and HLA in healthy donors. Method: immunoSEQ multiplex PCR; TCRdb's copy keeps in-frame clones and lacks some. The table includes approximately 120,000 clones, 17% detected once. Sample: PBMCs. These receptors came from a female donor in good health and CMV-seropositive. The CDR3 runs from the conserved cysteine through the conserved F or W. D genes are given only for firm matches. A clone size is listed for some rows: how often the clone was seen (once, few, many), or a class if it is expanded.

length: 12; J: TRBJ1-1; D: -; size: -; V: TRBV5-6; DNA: TGTGCCAGCAGCCACGCAGCAGGGGTGCCTTTCTTT; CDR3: CASSHAAGVPFF
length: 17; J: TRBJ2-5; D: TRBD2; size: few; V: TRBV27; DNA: TGTGCCAGCAGTTTATACGGTAGGACTAGCGGAAAAGAGACCCAGTACTTC; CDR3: CASSLYGRTSGKETQYF
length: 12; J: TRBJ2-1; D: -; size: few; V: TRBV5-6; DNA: TGTGCCAGCAGCTCAGCCTACAATGAGCAGTTCTTC; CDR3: CASSSAYNEQFF
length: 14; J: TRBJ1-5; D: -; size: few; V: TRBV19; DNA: TGTGCCAGTAGTAAAAGGGACATATATCAGCCCCAGCATTTT; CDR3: CASSKRDIYQPQHF
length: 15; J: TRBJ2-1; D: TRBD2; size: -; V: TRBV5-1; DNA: TGCGCCAGCAGCTTGATATCGGGGGGGCGCAATGAGCAGTTCTTC; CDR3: CASSLISGGRNEQFF
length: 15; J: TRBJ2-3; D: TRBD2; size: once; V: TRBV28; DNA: TGTGCCAGCAGCGGGACTAGCGGGAGAACAGATACGCAGTATTTT; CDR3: CASSGTSGRTDTQYF
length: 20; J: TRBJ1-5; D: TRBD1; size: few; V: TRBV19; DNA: TGTGCCAGTAGTACGCCCACCGGGACAGGGGCGTTAATGGGCAATCAGCCCCAGCATTTT; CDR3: CASSTPTGTGALMGNQPQHF
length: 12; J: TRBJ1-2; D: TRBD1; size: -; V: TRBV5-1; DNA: TGCGCCAGCAGCTTATCAGGGGGGGGCTACACCTTC; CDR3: CASSLSGGGYTF
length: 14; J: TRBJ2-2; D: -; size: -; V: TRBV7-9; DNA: TGTGCCAGCAGCTTCACGGGGGAGGCCGGGGAGCTGTTTTTT; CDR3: CASSFTGEAGELFF
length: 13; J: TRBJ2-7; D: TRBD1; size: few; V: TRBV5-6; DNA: TGTGCCAGCAGCCGGACAGGGTCCTACGAGCAGTACTTC; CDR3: CASSRTGSYEQYF
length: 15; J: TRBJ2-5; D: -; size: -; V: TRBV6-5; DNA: TGTGCCAGCAGTTACTCGATAGTTGGTAGAGAGACCCAGTACTTC; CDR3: CASSYSIVGRETQYF
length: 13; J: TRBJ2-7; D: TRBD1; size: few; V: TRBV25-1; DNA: TGTGCCAGCAGTGCCGGACAGGGCCACGAGCAGTACTTC; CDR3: CASSAGQGHEQYF
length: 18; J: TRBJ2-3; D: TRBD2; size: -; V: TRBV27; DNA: TGTGCCAGCAGAGAAACTAGCGGGAGTAATTGGGGCACAGATACGCAGTATTTT; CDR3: CASRETSGSNWGTDTQYF
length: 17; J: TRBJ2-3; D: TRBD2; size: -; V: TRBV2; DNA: TGTGCCAGCAGGGGGCGGACTAGCGGAGTAAGAGGAGATACGCAGTATTTT; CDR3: CASRGRTSGVRGDTQYF
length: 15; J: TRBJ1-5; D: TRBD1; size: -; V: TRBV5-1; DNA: TGCGCCAGCAGCTTGGAAGGGCAGGGGGGTCAGCCCCAGCATTTT; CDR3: CASSLEGQGGQPQHF
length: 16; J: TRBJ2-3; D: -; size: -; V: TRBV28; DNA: TGTGCCAGCAGTTCCCGACTAGTTCCTAGCACAGATACGCAGTATTTT; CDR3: CASSSRLVPSTDTQYF
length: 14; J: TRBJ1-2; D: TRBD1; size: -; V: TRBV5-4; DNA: TGTGCCAGCAGCTTGGTAGCAGGGGGATTGGGCTACACCTTC; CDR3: CASSLVAGGLGYTF